This T cell receptor beta chain was sequenced for a study of cytomegalovirus exposure and HLA in healthy donors. Findings of the study overall: As was reported, the classifier diagnosed cytomegalovirus status with high specificity and sensitivity. Serostatus for CMV was the only available immune exposure information.

The PCR ran on 60 Vbeta and 13 Jbeta primers. Method: immunoSEQ multiplex PCR; TCRdb's copy keeps in-frame clones and lacks some. The sample lists 150,000 or so clones, more than 60% occurring once. Between the trimmed V and J ends, which lost 3 bases and 4 bases, there was a span of 4 bases. Germline V CDR1 and CDR2: SEHNR, FQNEAQ (reference sequence). The CDR3 runs to 12 residues. As concerns this clone: No antigen is known for it.

Sample: PBMCs. The V and J genes are TRBV7-9 and TRBJ1-3; D uncertain. The clonotype was recovered from a female donor in good health and CMV-seronegative. The CDR3 region has the DNA TGTGCCAGCAGCTTTCAGGGAAACACCATATATTTT. Encoded protein: CASSFQGNTIYF. Filled out from reference TRBV7-9 and TRBJ1-3, the complete variable domain reads DTGVSQNPRHKITKRGQNVTFRCDPISEHNRLYWYRQTLGQGPEFLTYFQNEAQLEKSRLLSDRFSAERPKGSFSTLEIQRTEQGDSAMYLCASSFQGNTIYFGEGSWLTVV.